The 20 T cell receptor beta chains given below trace back to one sample, sequenced in a study of response to subunit inactivated influenza vaccine. TCRdb used MiXCR to reprocess the RT-PCR reads, holding one entry per CDR3 protein. The table shows more than 450,000 distinct CDR3 sequences, with 11% occurring only once. This sample also belongs to another study, concerning T cells expressing NK-cell markers. From that paper: UMIs were included in TCR beta cDNA generated by 5'RACE template switching.

Sequenced material: PBMCs from blood, taken on the day of vaccination. All receptors derive from a man aged 45-65 years who received an inactivated influenza vaccine.

The sample holds a few counts of this clonotype. V usage is TRBV28 and J usage is TRBJ2-5; TRBD1 agrees at 7 bases. CDR3 length: 16 amino acids. V lost 5 bases, J lost 1 base, and 10 bases stayed unmatched. Germline CDR1 reads MDHEN; CDR2 reads SYDVKM. The DNA for the CDR3 is TGTGCCAGCAGTAGGGCGATTAGGGGGCTCCAAGAGACCCAGTACTTC. Its translation: CASSRAIRGLQETQYF.

This clonotype has only a few counts. The CDR3: CSGLQGASSPLHF. The CDR3 nucleotides are TGCAGTGGTTTGCAGGGGGCCAGTTCACCCCTCCACTTT. J is TRBJ1-6 and V is TRBV20-1; TRBD1 agrees at 8 bases. The germline V gene has CDR1 DFQATT and CDR2 SNEGSKA (reference sequence). This CDR3 is 13 amino acids long. V was pared by 7 bases and J by 9 bases, with 8 bases of the junction left unmatched.

This chain joins TRBV11-2 and TRBJ2-4, with 8 positions matching TRBD1. Germline values: CDR1 SGHAT, CDR2 FQNNGV. Trimming removed 0 bases from V and 7 bases from J; junction bases left unmatched: 14. This CDR3 has 18 amino acids. In nucleotides, the CDR3 is TGTGCCAGCAGCTTAGATCCAGGGCAGGGGGCGCGAGGGAACATTCAGTACTTC. Translating gives CASSLDPGQGARGNIQYF.

This clonotype was seen more than once but under ten times. The rearrangement joins TRBV5-5 to TRBJ2-7; the match to TRBD1 covers 9 bases. J was trimmed by 3 bases and V by 1 base; bases with no gene match: 5. This CDR3 has 15 amino acids. Germline V gene sequence: CDR1 SGHKS, CDR2 YYEKEE (reference sequence). The CDR3 protein is CASSLLMGQGYEQYF. The CDR3 nucleotides read TGTGCCAGCAGCTTGTTAATGGGACAGGGCTACGAGCAGTACTTC.

The chain links TRBV6-2 or TRBV6-3 to TRBJ2-1; tentative D call: TRBD2 (6 bases). In germline, CDR1 is MNHEY, CDR2 SVGEGT. The CDR3 is made up of 13 amino acids. The V end lost 6 bases, the J end lost 8 bases, and 14 bases lay between the germline ends. The CDR3 here is CASSPPGSHEQFF. The CDR3 DNA is TGTGCCAGCAGCCCTCCCGGGAGTCATGAGCAGTTCTTC.

This sequence joins TRBV7-8 and TRBJ1-1; D unresolved. Trimming pared 7 bases from V and 0 bases from J, leaving 6 bases between. Germline V gene sequence: CDR1 SGHVS, CDR2 FQNEAQ. The CDR3 length is 12 residues. The CDR3 coding sequence is TGTGCCAGCAAATCCGTGAACACTGAAGCTTTCTTT. Translation: CASKSVNTEAFF.

This clonotype showed up just a few times. This chain links TRBV9 with TRBJ2-7; no firm D call. V gave up 4 bases and J gave up 2 bases, with 13 bases separating them. Germline V lookup: CDR1 SGDLS, CDR2 YYNGEE. The CDR3 loop spans 14 amino acids. The CDR3 region is CASSPPHPAYEQYF. DNA of the CDR3: TGTGCCAGCAGCCCACCGCACCCAGCCTACGAGCAGTACTTC.

The V gene is TRBV7-2, the J gene TRBJ2-7; 13 nucleotides agree with TRBD2. Germline CDR1 reads SGHTA; CDR2 reads FQGNSA. V lost 1 base to trimming and J lost 4 bases; unmatched junction nucleotides: 1. This CDR3 region has 15 residues. CDR3 sequence (DNA): TGTGCCAGCAGCTTAGAGACTAGCGGGGGGTACGAGCAGTACTTC. Residues: CASSLETSGGYEQYF.

The sample holds many counts of this clonotype. The chain links TRBV27 to TRBJ1-5; a possible D gene is TRBD1 (5 bases). V was clipped by 0 bases and J by 4 bases, with 10 bases between them. CDR3 length equals 15 residues. Germline loops: CDR1 MNHEY, CDR2 SMNVEV (reference sequence). CDR3: CASSLSPGGNQPQHF. DNA for the CDR3: TGTGCCAGCAGTTTATCGCCCGGGGGAAATCAGCCCCAGCATTTT.

This clonotype has a count of ten or more. The J gene is TRBJ2-4, the V gene TRBV10-3; tentative D call: TRBD2 (6 bases). Germline V gene data show CDR1 as ENHRY and CDR2 as SYGVKD. With 4 bases removed from V and 2 bases from J, the gap between germline ends came to 12 bases. CDR3 length: 15 amino acids. CDR3 nucleotide sequence: TGTGCCATCAGTGGGGGGGAATGGACCAAAAACATTCAGTACTTC. Its translation is CAISGGEWTKNIQYF.

This clonotype was detected a few times. This chain's CDR3 is CASGLAGVLEQFF. The CDR3 region has the DNA TGTGCCAGCGGACTAGCGGGAGTGCTCGAGCAGTTCTTC. This rearrangement joins TRBV27 to TRBJ2-1; TRBD2 aligns across 13 bases. The V gene's germline CDR1 is MNHEY and CDR2 SMNVEV (reference sequence). V dropped 8 bases and J dropped 10; count of bases not matched to a gene: 5. This CDR3 has 13 amino acids.

The chain employs TRBV6-5 and TRBJ1-1, with a tentative D call TRBD1 (6 bases). Per germline, CDR1 MNHEY and CDR2 SVGAGI. This CDR3 region has 15 residues. V was cut by 0 bases and J by 5 bases, with 13 bases left in between. This CDR3 reads CASSYSWGAGTEAFF. The CDR3 bases are TGTGCCAGCAGTTACTCATGGGGGGCAGGGACTGAAGCTTTCTTT.

J is TRBJ2-1 and V is TRBV20-1; 8 bases map to TRBD2. Trimming took 3 bases from V and 3 from J; bases not matched to a gene: 10. Germline CDR1 is DFQATT and CDR2 is SNEGSKA (reference sequence). This CDR3 comprises 16 residues. CDR3 region: CSASSSGGFYYNEQFF. CDR3 DNA: TGCAGTGCTAGCTCGAGCGGGGGATTCTACTACAATGAGCAGTTCTTC.

The chain employs TRBV9 and TRBJ2-3, with D possibly being TRBD2 (6 bases). Germline-derived CDR1 and CDR2 are SGDLS and YYNGEE. The CDR3 has 15 residues. Trimming shortened V by 7 bases and J by 5 bases, and 20 bases separated the two germline ends. CDR3 protein: CASGPAGTVGDTQYF. CDR3 coding DNA: TGTGCCAGCGGACCGGCGGGAACTGTAGGAGATACGCAGTATTTT.

The chain recombines TRBV15 with TRBJ1-1; 7 bases line up with TRBD1. The V and J ends lost 3 bases and 4 bases, in that order; junction bases with no gene match: 5. The CDR3 runs to 14 residues. Germline CDR1 and CDR2: LNHNV and YYDKDF (reference sequence). In DNA form, the CDR3 reads TGTGCCACCAGCAGCTCACAGGGGATCACTGAAGCTTTCTTT. It codes for CATSSSQGITEAFF.

This clonotype was seen only a few times. The chain uses TRBV29-1 and TRBJ2-2, with D possibly TRBD1 on 5 matching bases. The germline gives CDR1 SQVTM, CDR2 ANQGSEA. V was cut by 7 bases and J by 7 bases, with 13 bases left in between. This CDR3 has 12 amino acids. CDR3 sequence reads: CSASRRGGELFF. The DNA for the CDR3 is TGCAGCGCATCAAGAAGGGGCGGGGAGCTGTTTTTT.

This clonotype was recorded a few times. This rearrangement joins TRBV2 to TRBJ2-1; 10 positions agree with TRBD2. Germline CDR1 is SNHLY and CDR2 is FYNNEI. This CDR3 has 21 amino acids. V lost 5 bases to trimming and J lost 6 bases; unmatched junction nucleotides: 25. CDR3: CASSHPGLAGAVLPGGNEQFF. CDR3 bases: TGTGCCAGCAGTCACCCCGGGCTAGCGGGGGCCGTACTCCCCGGGGGCAATGAGCAGTTCTTC.

This clonotype was picked up many times. V usage is TRBV12-3 or TRBV12-4 and J usage is TRBJ2-3; perhaps TRBD2 as D (5 bases). The length of the CDR3 is 17 residues. The V end lost 7 bases, the J end lost 4 bases, and 24 bases lay between the germline ends. CDR3 amino acids: CASTHGRGIGEADTQYF. The DNA of the CDR3 is TGTGCCAGCACCCATGGTAGAGGGATTGGGGAAGCAGATACGCAGTATTTT.

The V and J genes are TRBV7-9 and TRBJ1-1, with a tentative D call TRBD1 (6 bases). The CDR3 contains 15 residues. With 1 base removed from V and 5 bases from J, the gap between germline ends came to 14 bases. The germline V gene encodes CDR1 SEHNR and CDR2 FQNEAQ (reference sequence). In DNA, the CDR3 is TGTGCCAGCAGCTTAGTCTCAGGGGCAAGGACTGAAGCTTTCTTT. The encoded protein is CASSLVSGARTEAFF.

The genes are TRBV7-3 and TRBJ2-2; D unresolved. This CDR3 comprises 16 residues. The germline CDR1 and CDR2 sequences are SGHTA and FQGTGA. The V end was cut by 0 bases, the J end by 1 base, with 9 bases between. For the CDR3, the DNA is TGTGCCAGCAGCTTAACGAGTCAGTTGAACACCGGGGAGCTGTTTTTT. Its protein is CASSLTSQLNTGELFF.